These 20 T cell receptor beta chains share one sample of origin, sequenced in a study of OX40 agonist ivuxolimab in advanced cancers. TCRdb's copy holds only in-frame clones and misses some; the assay was immunoSEQ multiplex PCR. This table holds 50,000 to 70,000 clones, 70% to 90% found once. The material sequenced was CD4+ or CD8+ T cells sorted from blood, taken in a trial of the OX40 agonist ivuxolimab. The receptors originated from an adult with an advanced solid tumor such as melanoma, head and neck, liver or kidney cancer.

This chain uses TRBV28 with TRBJ2-2; a possible D gene is TRBD1 (6 bases). CDR1 MDHEN and CDR2 SYDVKM come from the germline V gene. The CDR3 has 16 amino acids. V gave up 8 bases and J gave up 6 bases, with 22 bases separating them. CDR3 protein: CASRVPGQGKAGELFF. CDR3 coding DNA: TGTGCCAGCCGAGTGCCGGGGCAGGGGAAGGCCGGGGAGCTGTTTTTT.

The CDR3 is CASSLTSGRPLSYNEQFF. The DNA for the CDR3 is TGTGCCAGCAGCTTGACTAGCGGGAGGCCCCTTTCCTACAATGAGCAGTTCTTC. The rearrangement joins TRBV13 to TRBJ2-1, with 13 bases aligning to TRBD2. J gave up 1 base and V 3 bases, and 6 bases lay outside the gene matches. Per germline, CDR1 PRHDT and CDR2 FYEKMQ (reference sequence). The CDR3 has 18 residues.

This chain joins TRBV5-4 and TRBJ2-3; 7 bases align to TRBD1. Germline V gene lookup returns CDR1 SGHNT and CDR2 YYREEE (reference sequence). CDR3 length equals 14 residues. Germline trimming cut 3 bases from V and 1 base from J; bases unmatched to any gene: 2. The DNA of the CDR3 is TGTGCCAGCAGCTCTGGACAGGGCACAGATACGCAGTATTTT. It specifies CASSSGQGTDTQYF.

J is TRBJ1-4 and V is TRBV19; D might be TRBD1 (6 bases). Trimming left V 4 bases short and J 5 bases short, with 11 bases between. The CDR3 sequence is 14 residues long. Germline CDR1 is LNHDA and CDR2 is SQIVND (reference sequence). The CDR3 bases are TGTGCCAGTAGTAAGGGACACGGAAATGAAAAACTGTTTTTT. It codes for CASSKGHGNEKLFF. Full variable domain (remainder filled in from reference TRBV19 and TRBJ1-4): DGGITQSPKYLFRKEGQNVTLSCEQNLNHDAMYWYRQDPGQGLRLIYYSQIVNDFQKGDIAEGYSVSREKKESFPLTVTSAQKNPTAFYLCASSKGHGNEKLFFGSGTQLSVL.

This sequence joins TRBV18 and TRBJ2-1, with D possibly being TRBD1 (6 bases). Germline V CDR1 and CDR2: KGHSH, LQKENI. This CDR3 is built from 16 residues. V was trimmed by 2 bases and J by 5 bases, leaving 16 bases between them. The CDR3 DNA is TGTGCCAGCTCACCATCGTCAGGGGTAGGAAACAATGAGCAGTTCTTC. It is translated as CASSPSSGVGNNEQFF.

The rearrangement joins TRBV5-5 to TRBJ1-2; 11 bases line up with TRBD1. There are 16 residues in the CDR3. Germline-derived CDR1 and CDR2 are SGHKS and YYEKEE (reference sequence). Trimming took 0 bases from V and 5 from J; bases not matched to a gene: 6. As DNA, the CDR3 is TGTGCCAGCAGCTTGGACGCCGGGACAGGGGGTTATGGCTACACCTTC. Amino acid sequence: CASSLDAGTGGYGYTF. Using reference TRBV5-5 and TRBJ1-2 for the parts outside the CDR3, the full variable domain is DAGVTQSPTHLIKTRGQQVTLRCSPISGHKSVSWYQQVLGQGPQFIFQYYEKEERGRGNFPDRFSARQFPNYSSELNVNALLLGDSALYLCASSLDAGTGGYGYTFGSGTRLTVV.

This clone was seen a few times. V usage is TRBV28 and J usage is TRBJ1-2, with a possible D match to TRBD1 (5 bases). The germline V gene encodes CDR1 MDHEN and CDR2 SYDVKM. CDR3 length: 21 amino acids. Trimming took 5 bases from V and 2 from J, leaving 33 bases between them. The CDR3 spells CASSPQGWPAKTEETNYGYTF. The DNA of the CDR3 is TGTGCCAGCAGTCCCCAGGGTTGGCCCGCAAAGACAGAAGAAACAAACTATGGCTACACCTTC.

The J gene is TRBJ1-1, the V gene TRBV9; maybe TRBD1 (6 bases). Germline values: CDR1 SGDLS, CDR2 YYNGEE. V gave up 2 bases and J gave up 0 bases, with 8 bases separating them. The CDR3 has 14 residues. CDR3 coding DNA: TGTGCCAGCAGCGTCGGGACATTGAACACTGAAGCTTTCTTT. Translating gives CASSVGTLNTEAFF.

The rearrangement joins TRBV6-1 to TRBJ2-5; D remains unclear. Trimming shortened V by 1 base and J by 5 bases, and 14 bases separated the two germline ends. CDR1 and CDR2 from the germline V gene are MNHNS and SASEGT. The CDR3 sequence is 15 residues long. CDR3 bases: TGTGCCAGCAGTGAAGTACGGAGCCCAGCGGAGACCCAGTACTTC. It encodes CASSEVRSPAETQYF.

The gene calls are TRBV5-5 and TRBJ2-5; 8 nucleotides align to TRBD1. V shed 4 bases, J shed 5 bases, and the junction held 7 bases outside the gene matches. CDR3 length: 14 amino acids. CDR1 and CDR2 (germline): SGHKS, YYEKEE (reference sequence). The CDR3 sequence is CASSLRTGFETQYF. Written as DNA, the CDR3 is TGTGCCAGCAGCCTTCGGACAGGGTTCGAGACCCAGTACTTC.

J is TRBJ2-3 and V is TRBV9; TRBD2 matches 10 bases. The V segment lost 4 bases and the J segment 2 bases; nucleotides outside the gene matches: 4. Germline-derived CDR1 and CDR2 are SGDLS and YYNGEE. CDR3 length: 15 amino acids. CDR3 coding DNA: TGTGCCAGCAGCCGGACTAGCGGTAACACAGATACGCAGTATTTT. It specifies CASSRTSGNTDTQYF. Full variable domain (remainder filled in from reference TRBV9 and TRBJ2-3): DSGVTQTPKHLITATGQRVTLRCSPRSGDLSVYWYQQSLDQGLQFLIQYYNGEERAKGNILERFSAQQFPDLHSELNLSSLELGDSALYFCASSRTSGNTDTQYFGPGTRLTVL.

The chain recombines TRBV11-2 with TRBJ1-1; D perhaps matches TRBD1 (5 bases). This CDR3 is built from 13 residues. Germline-derived CDR1 and CDR2 are SGHAT and FQNNGV. V was trimmed by 4 bases and J by 0 bases, leaving 6 bases between them. CDR3 DNA: TGTGCCAGCAGCTCGACAGTGAACACTGAAGCTTTCTTT. As protein: CASSSTVNTEAFF.

This chain connects TRBV4-2 to TRBJ2-2; D uncertain. Germline V lookup: CDR1 LGHNA, CDR2 YNFKEQ. Trimming removed 1 base at V and 1 base at J, with 10 bases between. CDR3 size: 16 residues. The CDR3 here is CASSQVVAENTGELFF. The CDR3 DNA reads as TGTGCCAGCAGCCAAGTGGTAGCAGAGAACACCGGGGAGCTGTTTTTT.

This chain joins TRBV11-2 and TRBJ2-7; 9 nucleotides align to TRBD1. Trimming removed 8 bases from V and 3 bases from J; junction bases left unmatched: 2. The CDR3 totals 12 residues. Germline-derived CDR1 and CDR2 are SGHAT and FQNNGV. CDR3 bases: TGTGCCAGCGGGGGACAGGGCTACGAGCAGTACTTC. As protein: CASGGQGYEQYF. The full variable domain, rest sourced from reference TRBV11-2 and TRBJ2-7, is EAGVAQSPRYKIIEKRQSVAFWCNPISGHATLYWYQQILGQGPKLLIQFQNNGVVDDSQLPKDRFSAERLKGVDSTLKIQPAKLEDSAVYLCASGGQGYEQYFGPGTRLTVT.

The chain joins TRBV10-2 to TRBJ2-1, with D perhaps TRBD2 (6 bases). The CDR3 is 13 residues long. The germline CDR1 and CDR2 sequences are WSHSY and SAAADI. V was clipped by 6 bases and J by 3 bases, with 9 bases between them. CDR3 sequence (DNA): TGCGCCAGCAGGTTAGCGGTCTACAATGAGCAGTTCTTC. Its translation is CASRLAVYNEQFF.

The genes are TRBV5-8 and TRBJ2-2, with 13 bases matching TRBD2. Germline V gene lookup returns CDR1 SGHTS and CDR2 YDEGEE. Losses at the gene ends were 0 bases for V and 7 bases for J; bases not matched to a gene: 6. CDR3 length equals 17 residues. Here the CDR3 reads CASSLEGTSGMVGELFF. Written as DNA, the CDR3 is TGTGCCAGCAGCTTGGAGGGGACTAGCGGGATGGTCGGGGAGCTGTTTTTT.

The chain joins TRBV2 to TRBJ2-1; 13 nucleotides match TRBD2. The junction had 5 bases not matched to a gene; V was cut back by 4 bases and J by 8 bases. CDR1 and CDR2 from the germline V gene are SNHLY and FYNNEI. The CDR3 length is 15 residues. The CDR3 coding sequence is TGTGCCAGCAGTGGGACTAGCGGGAGAGACCATGAGCAGTTCTTC. Translating it yields CASSGTSGRDHEQFF.

The V gene is TRBV6-1, the J gene TRBJ2-7, with no clear D. The CDR3 has 15 amino acids. Trimming took off 10 bases at V and 0 bases at J, with 19 bases between the two ends. Germline CDR1 MNHNS, CDR2 SASEGT. CDR3 in DNA: TGTGCCATCACGCCGACTCAGGTGAGCTCCTACGAGCAGTACTTC. It translates to CAITPTQVSSYEQYF.

The V and J genes are TRBV19 and TRBJ2-3; D is perhaps TRBD1 (6 bases). Trimming removed 7 bases from V and 0 bases from J, with 23 bases in between. CDR1 LNHDA and CDR2 SQIVND come from the germline V gene (reference sequence). This CDR3 contains 18 residues. The DNA of the CDR3 is TGTGCCAGTACCCAATACCCCCCCGGACAGCTTAGCACAGATACGCAGTATTTT. Its protein is CASTQYPPGQLSTDTQYF. Supplemented by reference TRBV19 and TRBJ2-3, the full variable domain reads DGGITQSPKYLFRKEGQNVTLSCEQNLNHDAMYWYRQDPGQGLRLIYYSQIVNDFQKGDIAEGYSVSREKKESFPLTVTSAQKNPTAFYLCASTQYPPGQLSTDTQYFGPGTRLTVL.

The V and J genes are TRBV7-8 and TRBJ2-1; 12 bases line up with TRBD1. V was clipped by 6 bases and J by 4 bases; unmatched bases: 10. The germline CDR1 and CDR2 sequences are SGHVS and FQNEAQ. This CDR3 has 17 amino acids. The CDR3 nucleotides read TGTGCCAGCAGTTCCCGGGACAGGGGGCAATTATACAATGAGCAGTTCTTC. Translation gives CASSSRDRGQLYNEQFF. The full variable domain, rest sourced from reference TRBV7-8 and TRBJ2-1, is GAGVSQSPRYKVAKRGQDVALRCDPISGHVSLFWYQQALGQGPEFLTYFQNEAQLDKSGLPSDRFFAERPEGSVSTLKIQRTQQEDSAVYLCASSSRDRGQLYNEQFFGPGTRLTVL.